These 17 T cell receptor beta chains were all obtained from the same sample, sequenced in a study of T cells in localized non-small cell lung cancer. Assay: immunoSEQ multiplex PCR; the TCRdb copy retains only in-frame clones and omits some. The sample yields tens of thousands of clones, roughly 80% seen once. Sequenced material: peripheral blood, taken before any cancer treatment. The receptor source for this set is a man aged 35 to 69 with stage III squamous cell lung carcinoma.

The chain recombines TRBV25-1 with TRBJ2-7; D is ambiguous. This CDR3 comprises 13 residues. Germline V CDR1 and CDR2: MGHDK, SYGVNS. The V and J ends lost 1 base and 1 base respectively, with 5 bases between them. CDR3 bases: TGTGCCAGCAGTGAATTCGGTTCCTACGAGCAGTACGTC. The encoded protein is CASSEFGSYEQYV.

The V gene is TRBV6-5, the J gene TRBJ2-7; a possible D gene is TRBD2 (5 bases). Germline assignment: CDR1 MNHEY and CDR2 SVGAGI. Trimming removed 11 bases from V and 3 bases from J, with 11 bases in between. The CDR3 has 11 amino acids. This CDR3 is CAGGLNYEQYF. The CDR3 DNA sequence: TGTGCCGGAGGACTCAACTACGAGCAGTACTTC.

This clone was seen a few times. The V and J genes are TRBV27 and TRBJ1-3; 7 bases align to TRBD1. The CDR3 loop spans 14 amino acids. With 5 bases clipped from V and 2 bases from J, the junction kept 3 bases outside the gene matches. The germline V gene has CDR1 MNHEY and CDR2 SMNVEV (reference sequence). The CDR3 DNA sequence: TGTGCCAGCAGTCCGGGGACAGCTGGAAACACCATATATTTT. Protein sequence: CASSPGTAGNTIYF.

This clone is medium-sized by share. The J gene is TRBJ1-2, the V gene TRBV6-5, with a tentative D call TRBD1 (6 bases). The V and J ends lost 6 bases and 4 bases respectively, with 12 bases between them. The length of the CDR3 is 13 residues. CDR1 is MNHEY, CDR2 SVGAGI, per germline. The CDR3 DNA follows: TGTGCCAGCAGCGAGGGGGGAGGCTATGGCTACACCTTC. Residues: CASSEGGGYGYTF.

The CDR3 DNA reads as TGCGCCAGCAGCGAACCGGGACTAGCGGGGGGTGGCACAGATACGCAGTATTTT. It is translated as CASSEPGLAGGGTDTQYF. This rearrangement joins TRBV5-1 to TRBJ2-3; 15 bases are shared with TRBD2. The junction had 7 bases not matched to a gene; V was cut back by 4 bases and J by 1 base. The CDR3 consists of 18 residues. CDR1 and CDR2 from the germline V gene are SGHRS and YFSETQ.

The chain links TRBV11-1 to TRBJ2-7; 9 bases align to TRBD1. The CDR3 has 17 residues. Germline V gene sequence: CDR1 SGHAT, CDR2 FQDESV (reference sequence). V lost 1 base to trimming and J lost 2 bases; unmatched junction nucleotides: 9. CDR3 DNA sequence: TGTGCCAGCAGCTTAGGGGGACAGGGAGCTAAACCCTACGAGCAGTACTTC. Translated: CASSLGGQGAKPYEQYF. Full variable domain (missing parts from reference TRBV11-1 and TRBJ2-7): EAEVAQSPRYKITEKSQAVAFWCDPISGHATLYWYRQILGQGPELLVQFQDESVVDDSQLPKDRFSAERLKGVDSTLKIQPAELGDSAMYLCASSLGGQGAKPYEQYFGPGTRLTVT.

This clone was seen once. The V and J genes are TRBV30 and TRBJ1-1; TRBD1 is a possible D gene (6 bases). Germline CDR1 reads GTSNPN; CDR2 reads SVGIG (reference sequence). The ends were cut back, 2 bases at V and 6 bases at J, with 13 bases in the middle. The CDR3 contains 13 residues. CDR3 sequence reads: CAWSMGGAAEAFF. In DNA form, the CDR3 reads TGTGCCTGGAGTATGGGGGGCGCGGCTGAAGCTTTCTTT.

This rearrangement joins TRBV18 to TRBJ2-7; D might be TRBD1 (5 bases). The V gene lost 2 bases and the J gene lost 6 bases, with 8 bases spanning the gap. The CDR3 has 12 amino acids. Germline V gene data show CDR1 as KGHSH and CDR2 as LQKENI. For the CDR3, the DNA is TGTGCCAGCTCACCAGATAGGGGCGAGCAGTACGTC. Protein sequence: CASSPDRGEQYV.

V is TRBV5-6 and J is TRBJ1-3; the D is unclear. The germline CDR1 and CDR2 sequences are SGHDT and YYEEEE. With 0 bases removed from V and 1 base from J, the gap between germline ends came to 8 bases. The CDR3 totals 15 residues. CDR3 coding DNA: TGTGCCAGCAGCTTGGATCCACAGTCTGGAAACACCATATATTTT. It translates to CASSLDPQSGNTIYF.

This chain uses TRBV5-4 with TRBJ2-3; TRBD2 might be the D (5 bases). V was pared by 2 bases and J by 3 bases, with 13 bases between. The germline CDR1 and CDR2 sequences are SGHNT and YYREEE (reference sequence). The CDR3 is made up of 15 amino acids. CDR3 nucleotide sequence: TGTGCCAGCAGCTTAGGCCCAGCGGAGACAGATACGCAGTATTTT. This encodes CASSLGPAETDTQYF.

The chain links TRBV18 to TRBJ2-4; no firm D call. The germline V gene has CDR1 KGHSH and CDR2 LQKENI. This CDR3 spans 13 amino acids. V was trimmed by 4 bases and J by 6 bases, leaving 10 bases between them. The CDR3 DNA follows: TGTGCCAGCTCACGGGGTCCGGGAAACATTCAGTACTTC. Its translation: CASSRGPGNIQYF.

The chain couples TRBV27 to TRBJ1-4; the match to TRBD1 covers 9 bases. CDR3 length equals 15 residues. Germline values: CDR1 MNHEY, CDR2 SMNVEV (reference sequence). Trimming removed 9 bases from V and 5 bases from J; junction bases left unmatched: 10. This chain's CDR3 is CASWGVGQGNEKLFF. The DNA for the CDR3 is TGTGCCAGTTGGGGAGTCGGACAGGGGAATGAAAAACTGTTTTTT.

The chain couples TRBV2 to TRBJ2-5; D possibly corresponds to TRBD2 (6 bases). Between the trimmed V and J ends, which lost 5 bases and 5 bases, there was a span of 18 bases. The V gene's germline CDR1 is SNHLY and CDR2 FYNNEI. This CDR3 is built from 15 residues. The CDR3, as DNA: TGTGCCAGCAGTCTAGCGCTCCTAGTTGGGGAGACCCAGTACTTC. Protein: CASSLALLVGETQYF.

The rearrangement uses TRBV6-1 and TRBJ1-5; D is unresolved. The CDR3 is made up of 13 amino acids. Germline CDR1 and CDR2: MNHNS and SASEGT. V lost 4 bases, J lost 8 bases, and 12 bases lay in between. The CDR3 DNA is TGTGCCAGCAGTGTAGGGATCCGTGAGCCCCAGCATTTT. Translated, it gives CASSVGIREPQHF.

The V gene is TRBV5-1, the J gene TRBJ2-2; TRBD1 might be the D (5 bases). The V end was cut by 2 bases, the J end by 7 bases, with 15 bases between. CDR1 is SGHRS, CDR2 YFSETQ, per germline. The CDR3 sequence is 15 residues long. CDR3 in amino acids: CASSFGVGVSGELFF. The CDR3 nucleotides read TGCGCCAGCAGCTTTGGTGTAGGGGTCAGCGGGGAGCTGTTTTTT. Looking up the rest from reference TRBV5-1 and TRBJ2-2 gives the full variable domain: KAGVTQTPRYLIKTRGQQVTLSCSPISGHRSVSWYQQTPGQGLQFLFEYFSETQRNKGNFPGRFSGRQFSNSRSEMNVSTLELGDSALYLCASSFGVGVSGELFFGEGSRLTVL.

The chain links TRBV5-1 to TRBJ2-7; possibly TRBD1 for D (6 bases). This CDR3 comprises 13 residues. Germline V gives CDR1 SGHRS, CDR2 YFSETQ. V lost 4 bases, J lost 5 bases, and 13 bases lay in between. Here the CDR3 DNA reads TGCGCCAGCAGCGTGTACCCAGGGGACGAGCAGTACGTC. Translated, it gives CASSVYPGDEQYV.

This clone has only one observation. The chain recombines TRBV7-3 with TRBJ2-1; D is ambiguous. The CDR3 loop spans 15 amino acids. From germline, CDR1 is SGHTA and CDR2 FQGTGA. Trimming stripped 2 bases from V and 9 bases from J, with 17 bases between. The CDR3 DNA is TGTGCCAGCAGCTTAGAACGCCCTCCGAGTAGTGAGCAGTTCTTC. This codes for CASSLERPPSSEQFF.